The TCR beta chain under discussion was sequenced for a study of vaccination effects on CD4 cells after COVID-19. Sequencing followed a ViraFEST assay step that expanded antigen-specific CD4+ T cells with viral peptide pools. On day 10 of culture, CD4+ T cells were separated out. Every participant took two doses of the BNT162b2 or mRNA-1273 vaccine. Both day 3 and day 7 saw half the medium replaced with IL-2 medium. Comment on this clone: No antigen is known for it.

Trimming cost V 5 bases and J 5 bases, with 10 bases left between them. The CDR3 is 13 residues long. Using immunoSEQ multiplex PCR, the repertoire was profiled, and TCRdb retains in-frame clones only, with some absent. Altogether tens of thousands of clones are present, roughly four fifths being singletons, with the ten largest covering 1.5%. The clonotype was recovered from a human donor who received a COVID-19 vaccine. Some clones in this sample may be carry-over from other donors' samples. The starting material was CD4+ T cells from PBMCs cultured with HCoV-NL63 spike peptides, obtained after COVID-19 vaccination. The chain employs TRBV12-3 or TRBV12-4 and TRBJ2-1, with D perhaps TRBD2 (5 bases). Written as DNA, the CDR3 is TGTGCCAGCAGTGTTTACGGGGACAATGAGCAGTTCTTC. Its translation: CASSVYGDNEQFF.